The source of this T cell receptor (beta chain) is a study of CD8+ T cells in alopecia areata. Study-wide points: Resident alphabeta T cells of normal skin are also sequenced in scalp samples. Significant decreases in scalp clonality and expanded CD8+ clones followed tofacitinib treatment.

Treatment in this sample: oral pan-JAK inhibitor, 5-10 mg twice daily. On this clone: No antigen is known for it.

The CDR3 is 13 amino acids. Germline values: CDR1 SEHNR, CDR2 FQNEAQ (reference sequence). Trimming at V came to 1 base and at J to 4 bases, leaving 1 base not matched to a gene. cDNA prepared by RNA extraction and subsequent reverse transcription served as the template for sequencing. TCRdb's copy holds only in-frame clones and misses some; the assay was immunoSEQ multiplex PCR. Of 170,000 or so clones listed, 55% to 75% are singletons. This receptor was taken from a human donor with alopecia areata. The V gene is TRBV7-9, the J gene TRBJ2-7, with 7 bases matching TRBD1. Sequenced material: CD4+ T cells sorted from blood, taken at week 4, from a patient treated with tofacitinib. The CDR3 spells CASSLGRGYEQYF. The DNA for the CDR3 is TGTGCCAGCAGCTTAGGCAGGGGGTACGAGCAGTACTTC.